This TCR beta chain comes out of a study of CD8 T cells in ankylosing spondylitis. Overall study results and limits: CD8+ cells made up the disease-linked clones, which were relatively rare in peripheral blood. Seemingly distinctive of ankylosing spondylitis blood was a TCR beta motif formed by eight highly homologous variants.

This clonotype was detected only a few times. Its antigen is unknown. This CDR3 has 15 amino acids. CDR1 is KGHSH and CDR2 is LQKENI in the germline V gene. V lost 2 bases and J lost 1, with 12 bases in between. Scientists made TCR beta libraries using quantitative 5'-RACE with molecular barcodes. TCRdb used MiXCR to reprocess the 5' RACE reads, holding one entry per CDR3 protein. In the table there are 350,000 to 450,000 distinct CDR3 sequences, 25% to 30% of which are singletons. Source material: blood, either unsorted or a sorted T cell fraction (not recorded which). The chain joins TRBV18 to TRBJ2-7; weak D call: TRBD1 (5 bases). The TCR originated in a male donor with ankylosing spondylitis. In DNA form, the CDR3 reads TGTGCCAGCTCACCATCAGGGTATGAATCCTACGAGCAGTACGTC. This sequence encodes CASSPSGYESYEQYV.